This TCR beta chain emerged from a study of cytomegalovirus exposure and HLA in healthy donors. Study-wide findings and caveats: Per a prior analysis, the majority of TCR beta V segments were productive roughly 87% or roughly 30% of the time. A later analysis found TCR association rates differed by HLA locus, highest for DRB1 and lowest for HLA-C.

It was with 60 Vbeta and 13 Jbeta primers that the PCR ran. This table comes from immunoSEQ multiplex PCR, and its TCRdb copy is limited to in-frame clones, with some not included. In total, the table holds about 160,000 clones. On this clone: Its antigen is as yet unknown.

This CDR3 is 15 amino acids long. Germline lookup yields CDR1 LNHDA and CDR2 SQIVND (reference sequence). J lost 6 bases, V lost 6 bases, and 8 bases had no gene match. The V call is TRBV19, the J call TRBJ2-1; the match to TRBD1 covers 10 bases. The TCR was taken from a woman in her fifties or sixties in good health and CMV-seronegative. The specimen sequenced was PBMCs. CDR3 coding DNA: TGTGCCAGTAGCCAACCGGGACAGGGGACCAATGAGCAGTTCTTC. Translated, it gives CASSQPGQGTNEQFF.